This TCR beta chain came from a study of blood T cell repertoires in COVID-19. On the study more broadly: COVID-19 samples from acute and convalescent phases originated in the United States, Italy and Spain. PBMCs, B-cell-depleted T cells, or T cells provided the cDNA or gDNA that made up the material.

CDR3 length: 20 amino acids. V dropped 2 bases and J dropped 3; count of bases not matched to a gene: 18. CDR1 and CDR2 from the germline V gene are MDHEN and SYDVKM. In the study's own analysis: Amplified reference gene primers provided the basis for estimating nucleated cell counts. Sequencing was performed with immunoSEQ multiplex PCR; in TCRdb, only in-frame clones are kept and a portion is missing. That table furnishes V, J and clone size, whereas the DNA furnished D and trimming. The sample yields roughly 250,000 clones, 90% seen once. This sequence was found in a woman aged 40 to 49 with acute or convalescent COVID-19. Sequencing was done on a sample of peripheral blood. The chain is built from TRBV28 and TRBJ1-5; 8 bases map to TRBD1. The CDR3 spells CASSLRWTGLAPIINQPQHF. The CDR3 DNA follows: TGTGCCAGCAGTTTAAGGTGGACAGGGTTGGCCCCTATTATCAATCAGCCCCAGCATTTT.